The 4 T cell receptor beta chains below were found in one sample sequenced in a study of T cell repertoires in cytomegalovirus infection. TCRdb ran MiXCR on the reads and lists one entry per CDR3 protein. The sample has 250,000 to 300,000 distinct CDR3 sequences, about 20% seen once. Antigen specificity for these receptors is unknown. The sample here was cultured PBMCs, taken from culture after CMV antigen stimulation. Receptors were obtained from a human donor in good health (CMV status not recorded). Some clones in this sample may be carry-over from other donors' samples.

This clonotype was found many times. The chain recombines TRBV7-6 with TRBJ2-3; TRBD2 is a possible D gene (6 bases). CDR3 length: 15 amino acids. V lost 3 bases and J lost 5, with 15 bases in between. Germline assignment: CDR1 SGHVS and CDR2 FNYEAQ. In DNA form, the CDR3 reads TGTGCCAGCAGCTTCTTACCCTCGGGGGAAGATACGCAGTATTTT. As protein: CASSFLPSGEDTQYF.

With regard to this clonotype: A read error is possible here, since a much larger clone lies one base away. The chain employs TRBV11-2 and TRBJ1-1, with 7 bases fitting TRBD1. CDR1 is SGHAT, CDR2 FQNNGV, per germline. Trimming at V came to 5 bases and at J to 0 bases, leaving 6 bases not matched to a gene. The CDR3 length is 15 residues. CDR3 sequence (DNA): TGTGCCAGCAGCCCGGGACAGTTGCTGAACACTGAAGCTTTCTTT. Translated: CASSPGQLLNTEAFF.

The chain carries TRBV7-2 and TRBJ1-5, with 9 bases identical to TRBD1. Germline CDR1 reads SGHTA; CDR2 reads FQGNSA. V was clipped by 3 bases and J by 6 bases; unmatched bases: 12. The CDR3 runs 17 residues. This chain's CDR3 is CASSLATTQGAGQPQHF. CDR3 nucleotide sequence: TGTGCCAGCAGCTTGGCGACGACACAGGGGGCGGGTCAGCCCCAGCATTTT.

This clonotype has ten or more counts. The chain couples TRBV7-2 to TRBJ2-3; a possible D gene is TRBD2 (6 bases). Trimming left V 2 bases short and J 5 bases short, with 23 bases between. CDR1 SGHTA and CDR2 FQGNSA come from the germline V gene. CDR3 length: 18 residues. In DNA form, the CDR3 reads TGTGCCAGCAGCTTATTGGGCCTAGGGACGGTGGGGGGAGATACGCAGTATTTT. Its protein is CASSLLGLGTVGGDTQYF.